This TCR beta chain was observed in a study of shared clonotypes between healthy human individuals. Overall study findings and caveats: Non-shared clonotypes had lower generation probabilities than those shared by all four donors. Expectations were that clonotype sharing among donors would be affected by sequencing depth.

The authors split each subset's genomic DNA evenly across several immunoSEQ plates. Per the study methods: For the immunoSEQ data, sequences were junction-only without quality scores, so filtering differed. The assay was immunoSEQ multiplex PCR, and TCRdb's table has in-frame clones only and misses some. The DNA was the basis for D and trimming; V, J and clone size are from that table. The sample contains millions of clones, 85% to 95% of which appear only once. CDR1 and CDR2 (germline): KGHSH, LQKENI. CDR3 size: 15 residues. V shed 3 bases and J shed 5 bases, with 16 bases lying between them. As to this clone: Its antigen is unknown.

This chain links TRBV18 with TRBJ1-1, with D tentatively TRBD1 (6 bases). Material: naive CD4+ T cells from PBMCs. The subset here: CD45RA+ positively selected. The TCR was taken from a man younger than 35 in good health. Some clones in this sample may be carry-over from other donors' samples. CDR3 coding DNA: TGTGCCAGCTCACCTCGAGGGGGGCGAGGGACTGAAGCTTTCTTT. This codes for CASSPRGGRGTEAFF.